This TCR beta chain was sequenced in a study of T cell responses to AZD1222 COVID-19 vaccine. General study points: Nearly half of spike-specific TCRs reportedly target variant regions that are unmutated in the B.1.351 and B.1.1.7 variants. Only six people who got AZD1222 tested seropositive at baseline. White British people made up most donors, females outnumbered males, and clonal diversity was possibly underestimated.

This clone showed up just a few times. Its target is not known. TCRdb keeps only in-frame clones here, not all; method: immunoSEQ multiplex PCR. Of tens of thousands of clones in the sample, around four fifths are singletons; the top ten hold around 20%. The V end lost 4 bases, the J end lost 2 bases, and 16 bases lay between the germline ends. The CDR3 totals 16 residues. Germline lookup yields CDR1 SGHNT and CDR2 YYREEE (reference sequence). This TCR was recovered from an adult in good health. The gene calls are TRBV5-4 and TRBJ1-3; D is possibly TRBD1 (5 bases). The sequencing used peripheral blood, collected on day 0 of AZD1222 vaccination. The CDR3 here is CASSVGRAEPGNTIYF. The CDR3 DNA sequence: TGTGCCAGCAGCGTGGGACGGGCGGAACCTGGAAACACCATATATTTT.